The TCR beta chain under discussion was sequenced for a study of cytomegalovirus exposure and HLA in healthy donors. Study-wide points: More clonal expansion characterized HLA-associated TCR beta chains than equally common others in a later analysis. Differences between HLA loci emerged in a later analysis of TCR association rates, with DRB1 most and HLA-C fewest. Analysis was carried out at a later point, and it linked a missense DCLRE1C variant to TCR beta V- and J-gene trimming.

These donors counted as nominally healthy when sampled, but unrecorded immune exposures were likely. In the PCR, 60 Vbeta and 13 Jbeta primers were used. Data came from immunoSEQ multiplex PCR; TCRdb stores just in-frame clones and leaves some out. The sample consists of about 120,000 clones, 80% to 85% of them appearing once. The sample holds one count of this clone. Its target is unknown. Sequenced material: PBMCs. This TCR derives from a middle-aged woman in good health and CMV-seronegative.

This CDR3 reads CASSLGRGIGGYTF. CDR3 nucleotides: TGCGCCAGCAGCTTGGGTCGCGGAATCGGTGGCTACACCTTC. The J gene is TRBJ1-2, the V gene TRBV5-1, with D unresolved. CDR1 and CDR2 from the germline V gene are SGHRS and YFSETQ. V was shortened by 0 bases and J by 7 bases, with 13 bases between the two germline ends. The CDR3 covers 14 residues. The full variable domain, completed using reference TRBV5-1 and TRBJ1-2, is KAGVTQTPRYLIKTRGQQVTLSCSPISGHRSVSWYQQTPGQGLQFLFEYFSETQRNKGNFPGRFSGRQFSNSRSEMNVSTLELGDSALYLCASSLGRGIGGYTFGSGTRLTVV.